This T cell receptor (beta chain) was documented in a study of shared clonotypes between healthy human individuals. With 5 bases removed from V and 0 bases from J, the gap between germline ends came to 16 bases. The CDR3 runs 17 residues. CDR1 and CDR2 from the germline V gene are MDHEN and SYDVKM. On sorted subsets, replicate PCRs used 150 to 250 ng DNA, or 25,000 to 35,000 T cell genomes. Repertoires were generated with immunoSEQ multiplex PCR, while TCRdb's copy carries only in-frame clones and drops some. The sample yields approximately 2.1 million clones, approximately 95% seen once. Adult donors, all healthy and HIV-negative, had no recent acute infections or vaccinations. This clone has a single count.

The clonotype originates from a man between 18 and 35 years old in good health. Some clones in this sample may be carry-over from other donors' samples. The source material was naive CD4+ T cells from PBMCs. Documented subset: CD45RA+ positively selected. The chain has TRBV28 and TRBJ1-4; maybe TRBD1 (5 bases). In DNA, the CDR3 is TGTGCCAGCAGTCCCCGGGCAGGGTCCGCAACTAATGAAAAACTGTTTTTT. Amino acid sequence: CASSPRAGSATNEKLFF.